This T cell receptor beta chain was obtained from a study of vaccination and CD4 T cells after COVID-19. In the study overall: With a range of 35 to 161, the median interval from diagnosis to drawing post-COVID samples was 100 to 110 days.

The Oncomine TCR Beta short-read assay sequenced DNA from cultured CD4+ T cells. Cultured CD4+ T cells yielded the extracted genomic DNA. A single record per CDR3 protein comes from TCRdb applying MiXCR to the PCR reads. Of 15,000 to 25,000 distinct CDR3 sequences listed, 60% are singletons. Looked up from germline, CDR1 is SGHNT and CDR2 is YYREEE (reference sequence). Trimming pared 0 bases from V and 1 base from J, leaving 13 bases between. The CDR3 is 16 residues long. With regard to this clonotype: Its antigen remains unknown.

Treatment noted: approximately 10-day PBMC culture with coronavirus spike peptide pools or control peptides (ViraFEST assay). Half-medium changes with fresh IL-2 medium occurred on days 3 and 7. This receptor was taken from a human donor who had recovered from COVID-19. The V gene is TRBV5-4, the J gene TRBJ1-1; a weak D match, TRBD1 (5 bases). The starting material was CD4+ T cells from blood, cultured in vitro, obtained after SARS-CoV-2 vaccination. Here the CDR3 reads CASSLASVTGNTEAFF. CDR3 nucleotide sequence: TGTGCCAGCAGCTTGGCTAGTGTCACAGGGAACACTGAAGCTTTCTTT.